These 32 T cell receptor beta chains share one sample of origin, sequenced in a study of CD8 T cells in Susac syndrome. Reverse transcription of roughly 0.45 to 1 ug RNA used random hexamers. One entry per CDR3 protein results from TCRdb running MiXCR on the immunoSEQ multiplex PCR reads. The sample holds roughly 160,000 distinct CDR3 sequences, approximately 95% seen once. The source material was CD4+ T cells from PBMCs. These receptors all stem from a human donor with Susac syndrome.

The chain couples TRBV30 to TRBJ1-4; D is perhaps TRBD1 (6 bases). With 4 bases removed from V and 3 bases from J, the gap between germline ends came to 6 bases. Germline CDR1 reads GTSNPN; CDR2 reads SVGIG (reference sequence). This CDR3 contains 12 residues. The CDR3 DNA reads TGTGCCTGGAAGGGGGCTAATGAAAAACTGTTTTTT. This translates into CAWKGANEKLFF.

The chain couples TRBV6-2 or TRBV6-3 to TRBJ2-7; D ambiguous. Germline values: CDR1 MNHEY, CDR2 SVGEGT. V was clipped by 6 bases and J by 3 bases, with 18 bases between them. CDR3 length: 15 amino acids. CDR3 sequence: CASSAARLVNYEQYV. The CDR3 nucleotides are TGTGCCAGCAGCGCGGCACGTCTAGTAAACTACGAGCAGTACGTC.

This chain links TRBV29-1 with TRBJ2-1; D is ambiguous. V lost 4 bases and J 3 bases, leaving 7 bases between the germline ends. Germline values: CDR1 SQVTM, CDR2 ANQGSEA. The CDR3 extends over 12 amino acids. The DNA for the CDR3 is TGCAGCGTTGGCTACAGCTACAATGAGCAGTTCTTC. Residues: CSVGYSYNEQFF.

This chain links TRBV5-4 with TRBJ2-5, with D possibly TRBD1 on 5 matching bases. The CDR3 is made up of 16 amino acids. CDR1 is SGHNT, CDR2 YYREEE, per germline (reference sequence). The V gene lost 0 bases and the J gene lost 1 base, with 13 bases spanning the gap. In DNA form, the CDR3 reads TGTGCCAGCAGCTTGGGTGCAGGGTCGGTCCAAGAGACCCAGTACTTC. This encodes CASSLGAGSVQETQYF.

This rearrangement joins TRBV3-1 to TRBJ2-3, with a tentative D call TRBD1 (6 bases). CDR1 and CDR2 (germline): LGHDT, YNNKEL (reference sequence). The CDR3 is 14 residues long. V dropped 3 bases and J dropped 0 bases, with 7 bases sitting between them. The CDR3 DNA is TGTGCCAGCAGCCACAGGGGTAGCACAGATACGCAGTATTTT. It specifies CASSHRGSTDTQYF.

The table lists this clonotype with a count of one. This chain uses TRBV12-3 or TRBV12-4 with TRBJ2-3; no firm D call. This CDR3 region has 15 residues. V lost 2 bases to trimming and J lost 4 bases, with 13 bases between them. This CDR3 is CASSLKVSEADTQYF. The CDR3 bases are TGTGCCAGCAGTTTAAAGGTATCCGAGGCAGATACGCAGTATTTT.

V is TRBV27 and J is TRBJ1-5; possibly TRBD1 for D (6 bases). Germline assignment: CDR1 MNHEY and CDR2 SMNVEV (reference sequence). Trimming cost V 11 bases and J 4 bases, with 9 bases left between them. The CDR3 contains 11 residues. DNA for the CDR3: TGTGCCCCCAGGGGTAATCAGCCCCAGCATTTT. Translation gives CAPRGNQPQHF.

The CDR3 spells CASSLWLRLDEQYF. The CDR3 DNA reads as TGTGCCAGCAGTTTATGGTTGCGGTTGGACGAGCAGTACTTC. V is TRBV12-3 or TRBV12-4 and J is TRBJ2-7; D ambiguous. V lost 2 bases, J lost 5 bases, and 13 bases lay in between. The CDR3 has 14 residues.

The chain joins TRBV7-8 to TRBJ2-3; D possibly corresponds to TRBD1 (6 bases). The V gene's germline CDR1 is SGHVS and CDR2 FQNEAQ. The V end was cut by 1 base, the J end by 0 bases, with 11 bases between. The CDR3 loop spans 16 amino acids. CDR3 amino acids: CASSLEQGRSTDTQYF. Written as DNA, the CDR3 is TGTGCCAGCAGCTTAGAACAGGGACGGAGCACAGATACGCAGTATTTT.

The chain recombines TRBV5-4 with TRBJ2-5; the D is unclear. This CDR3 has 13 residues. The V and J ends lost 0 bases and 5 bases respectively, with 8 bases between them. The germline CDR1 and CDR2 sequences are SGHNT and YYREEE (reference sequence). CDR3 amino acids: CASSLVGWETQYF. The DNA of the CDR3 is TGTGCCAGCAGCTTGGTGGGGTGGGAGACCCAGTACTTC.

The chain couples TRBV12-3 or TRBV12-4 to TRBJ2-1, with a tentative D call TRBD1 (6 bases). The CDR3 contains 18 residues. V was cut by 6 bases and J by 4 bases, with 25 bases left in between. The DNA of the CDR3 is TGTGCCAGCAGCGCCGGAGGAACAGGAACAGGGCCTTACAATGAGCAGTTCTTC. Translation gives CASSAGGTGTGPYNEQFF.

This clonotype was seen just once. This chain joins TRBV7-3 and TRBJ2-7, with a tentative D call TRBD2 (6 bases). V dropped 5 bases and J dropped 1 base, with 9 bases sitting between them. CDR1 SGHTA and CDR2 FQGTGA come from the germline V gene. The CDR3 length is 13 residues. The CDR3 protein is CASSPGTSYEQYF. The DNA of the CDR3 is TGTGCCAGCAGCCCCGGGACTTCCTACGAGCAGTACTTC.

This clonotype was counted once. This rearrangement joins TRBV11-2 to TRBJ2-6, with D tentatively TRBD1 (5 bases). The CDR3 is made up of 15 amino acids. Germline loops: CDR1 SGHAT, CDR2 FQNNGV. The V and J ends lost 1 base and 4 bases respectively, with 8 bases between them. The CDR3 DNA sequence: TGTGCCAGCAGCTTAGTGGGGCTCGGGGCCAACGTCCTGACTTTC. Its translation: CASSLVGLGANVLTF.

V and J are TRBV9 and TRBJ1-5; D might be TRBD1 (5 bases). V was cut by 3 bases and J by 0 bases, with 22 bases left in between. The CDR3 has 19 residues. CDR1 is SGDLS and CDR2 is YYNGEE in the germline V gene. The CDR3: CASSGREEVAPYSNQPQHF. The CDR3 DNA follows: TGTGCCAGCAGCGGCAGGGAGGAGGTAGCCCCCTATAGCAATCAGCCCCAGCATTTT.

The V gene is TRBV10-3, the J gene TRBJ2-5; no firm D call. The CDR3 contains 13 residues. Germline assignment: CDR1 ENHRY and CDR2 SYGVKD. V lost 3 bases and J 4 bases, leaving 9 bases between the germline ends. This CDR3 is CAISDGGTETQYF. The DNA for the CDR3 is TGTGCCATCAGTGACGGTGGCACAGAGACCCAGTACTTC.

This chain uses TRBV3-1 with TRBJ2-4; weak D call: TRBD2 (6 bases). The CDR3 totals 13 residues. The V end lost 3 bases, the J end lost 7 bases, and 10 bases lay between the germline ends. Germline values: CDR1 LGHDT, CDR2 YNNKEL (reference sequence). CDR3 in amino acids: CASSQGGVNIQYF. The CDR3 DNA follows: TGTGCCAGCAGCCAGGGAGGTGTGAACATTCAGTACTTC.

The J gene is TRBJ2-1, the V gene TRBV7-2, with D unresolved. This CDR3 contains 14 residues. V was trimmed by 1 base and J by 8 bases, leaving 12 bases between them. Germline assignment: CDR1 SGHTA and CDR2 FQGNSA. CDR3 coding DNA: TGTGCCAGCAGCTTAGTAAACACCAAGGATGAGCAGTTCTTC. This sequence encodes CASSLVNTKDEQFF.

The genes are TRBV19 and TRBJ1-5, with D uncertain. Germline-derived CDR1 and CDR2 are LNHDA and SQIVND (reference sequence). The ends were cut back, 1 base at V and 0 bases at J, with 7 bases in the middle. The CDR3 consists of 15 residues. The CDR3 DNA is TGTGCCAGTAGTATAGGGATCAATAGCAATCAGCCCCAGCATTTT. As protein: CASSIGINSNQPQHF.

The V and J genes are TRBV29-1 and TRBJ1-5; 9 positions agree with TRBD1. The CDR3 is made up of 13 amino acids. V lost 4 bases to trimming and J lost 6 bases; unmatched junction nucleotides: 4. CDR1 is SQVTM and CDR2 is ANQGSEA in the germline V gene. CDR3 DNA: TGCAGCGTTGCACAGGGGGCCGCTCAGCCCCAGCATTTT. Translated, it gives CSVAQGAAQPQHF.

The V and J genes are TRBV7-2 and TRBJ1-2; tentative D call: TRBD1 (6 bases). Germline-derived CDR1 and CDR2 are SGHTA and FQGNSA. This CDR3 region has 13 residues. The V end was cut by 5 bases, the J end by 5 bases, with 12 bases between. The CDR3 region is CASSLDRRYGYTF. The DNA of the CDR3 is TGTGCCAGCAGCCTGGACAGAAGGTATGGCTACACCTTC.

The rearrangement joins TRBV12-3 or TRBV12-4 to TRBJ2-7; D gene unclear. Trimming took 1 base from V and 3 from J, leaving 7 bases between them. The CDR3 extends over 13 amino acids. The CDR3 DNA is TGTGCCAGCAGTTTAGATAGGGACTACGAGCAGTACGTC. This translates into CASSLDRDYEQYV.

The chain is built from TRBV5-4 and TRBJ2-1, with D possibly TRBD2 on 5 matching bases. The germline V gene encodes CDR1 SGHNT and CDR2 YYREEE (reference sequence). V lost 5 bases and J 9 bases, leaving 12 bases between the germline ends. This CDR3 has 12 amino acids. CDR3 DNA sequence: TGTGCCAGCAGTTTTTTAGCGAGTGAGCAGTTCTTC. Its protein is CASSFLASEQFF.

The CDR3 region has the DNA TGCAGTGCTAGAGACCTATCCAAGAGGGGCGGAACCTACGAGCAGTACTTC. As protein: CSARDLSKRGGTYEQYF. V is TRBV20-1 and J is TRBJ2-7; D could derive from TRBD1 or TRBD2 (5 bases each). Germline V gene data show CDR1 as DFQATT and CDR2 as SNEGSKA (reference sequence). The CDR3 sequence is 17 residues long. With 0 bases removed from V and 2 bases from J, the gap between germline ends came to 20 bases.

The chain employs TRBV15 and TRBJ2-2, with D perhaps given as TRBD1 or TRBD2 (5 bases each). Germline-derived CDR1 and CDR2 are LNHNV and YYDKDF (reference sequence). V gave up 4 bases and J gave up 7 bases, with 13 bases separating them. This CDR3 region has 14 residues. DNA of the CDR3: TGTGCCACCAGCACCTCGCAGGGAGTCGGGGAGCTGTTTTTT. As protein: CATSTSQGVGELFF.

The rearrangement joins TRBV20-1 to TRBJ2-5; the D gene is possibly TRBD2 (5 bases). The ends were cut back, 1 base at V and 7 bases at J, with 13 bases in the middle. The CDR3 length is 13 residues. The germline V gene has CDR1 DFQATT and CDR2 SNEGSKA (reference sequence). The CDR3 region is CSARGAALGTQYF. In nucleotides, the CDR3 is TGCAGTGCTAGAGGAGCGGCCCTGGGGACCCAGTACTTC.

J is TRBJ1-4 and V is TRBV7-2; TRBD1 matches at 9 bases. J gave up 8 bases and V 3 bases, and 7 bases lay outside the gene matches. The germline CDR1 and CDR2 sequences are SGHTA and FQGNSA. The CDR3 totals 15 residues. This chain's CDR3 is CASSFTGTGSEKLFF. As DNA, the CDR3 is TGTGCCAGCAGCTTTACCGGGACAGGGTCCGAAAAACTGTTTTTT.

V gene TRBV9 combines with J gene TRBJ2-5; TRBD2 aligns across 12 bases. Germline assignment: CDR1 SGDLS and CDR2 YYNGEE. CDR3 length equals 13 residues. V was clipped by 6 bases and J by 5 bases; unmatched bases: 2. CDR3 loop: CASTGTSGETQYF. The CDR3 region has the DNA TGTGCCAGCACCGGGACTAGCGGGGAGACCCAGTACTTC.

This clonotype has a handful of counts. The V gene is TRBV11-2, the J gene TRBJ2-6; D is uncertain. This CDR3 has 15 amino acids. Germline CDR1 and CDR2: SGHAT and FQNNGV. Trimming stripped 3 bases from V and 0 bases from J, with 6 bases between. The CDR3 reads CASSFRRSGANVLTF. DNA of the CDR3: TGTGCCAGCAGCTTTCGGCGCTCTGGGGCCAACGTCCTGACTTTC.

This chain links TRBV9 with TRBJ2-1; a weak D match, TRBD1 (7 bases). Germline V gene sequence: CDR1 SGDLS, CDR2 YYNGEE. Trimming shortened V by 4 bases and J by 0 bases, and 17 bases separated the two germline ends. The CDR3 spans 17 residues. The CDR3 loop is CASSLVGGTDSYNEQFF. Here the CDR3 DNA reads TGTGCCAGCAGCCTCGTTGGGGGGACAGACTCCTACAATGAGCAGTTCTTC.

CDR3 residues: CAWSVTGVRYEQYF. CDR3 bases: TGTGCCTGGAGTGTTACAGGGGTACGGTACGAGCAGTACTTC. The chain recombines TRBV30 with TRBJ2-7, with TRBD1 matching over 7 bases. The CDR3 totals 14 residues. The trim removed 0 bases at V and 4 bases at J, leaving 6 bases unmatched. Germline CDR1 reads GTSNPN; CDR2 reads SVGIG (reference sequence).

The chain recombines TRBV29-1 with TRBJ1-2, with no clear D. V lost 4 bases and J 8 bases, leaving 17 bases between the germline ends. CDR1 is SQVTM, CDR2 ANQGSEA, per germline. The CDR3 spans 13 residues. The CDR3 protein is CSVGARGKEGYTF. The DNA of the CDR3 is TGCAGCGTTGGGGCTCGCGGGAAGGAAGGCTACACCTTC.

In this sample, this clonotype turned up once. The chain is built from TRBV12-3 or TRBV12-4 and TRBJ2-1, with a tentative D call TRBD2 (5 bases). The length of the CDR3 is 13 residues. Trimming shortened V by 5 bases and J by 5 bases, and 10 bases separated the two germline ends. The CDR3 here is CASSGLANNEQFF. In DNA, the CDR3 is TGTGCCAGCAGTGGACTCGCAAACAATGAGCAGTTCTTC.